The rows below give T cell receptor beta chains drawn from one sample of a study of Tregs in tolerant kidney transplant recipients. Here immunoSEQ multiplex PCR was the method, and the copy in TCRdb shows in-frame clones only, minus some. The sample holds about 77,000 clones, roughly 98% seen once. Source: CD4+ T cells from blood, taken before the transplant. These receptors came from a human donor who received a combined kidney and bone marrow transplant. CDR3s include the opening cysteine and the closing phenylalanine or tryptophan. D genes are given only for firm matches.

CDR3aa: CASSDRDRGEKLFF
j_gene: TRBJ1-4
d_gene: TRBD1
len: 14
v_gene: TRBV7-2

CDR3aa: CASSILTGEAFF
j_gene: TRBJ1-1
d_gene: TRBD1
len: 12
v_gene: TRBV27

CDR3aa: CASSQSGQGGSPLHF
j_gene: TRBJ1-6
d_gene: TRBD1
len: 15
v_gene: TRBV16

CDR3aa: CSAWSYGYTF
j_gene: TRBJ1-2
d_gene: -
len: 10
v_gene: TRBV20-1

CDR3aa: CASSWTGTGDTEAFF
j_gene: TRBJ1-1
d_gene: TRBD1
len: 15
v_gene: TRBV5-1

CDR3aa: CASRIWTGGGGELFF
j_gene: TRBJ2-2
d_gene: TRBD1
len: 15
v_gene: TRBV2

CDR3aa: CASSFGPGGSYEQYF
j_gene: TRBJ2-7
d_gene: -
len: 15
v_gene: TRBV5-4

CDR3aa: CASSFLFSYNEQFF
j_gene: TRBJ2-1
d_gene: -
len: 14
v_gene: TRBV7-2

CDR3aa: CASSLATGNTDTQYF
j_gene: TRBJ2-3
d_gene: -
len: 15
v_gene: TRBV5-1

CDR3aa: CASSFGRRTGELFF
j_gene: TRBJ2-2
d_gene: -
len: 14
v_gene: TRBV5-1

CDR3aa: CASSERADTQYF
j_gene: TRBJ2-3
d_gene: -
len: 12
v_gene: TRBV2

CDR3aa: CASRPLLAAGETQYF
j_gene: TRBJ2-5
d_gene: TRBD2
len: 15
v_gene: TRBV11-2

CDR3aa: CASSGDTRTGKTQYF
j_gene: TRBJ2-5
d_gene: -
len: 15
v_gene: TRBV9

CDR3aa: CASSRTGPSYEQYF
j_gene: TRBJ2-7
d_gene: TRBD1
len: 14
v_gene: TRBV7-2

CDR3aa: CATSRVEAGGTDTQYF
j_gene: TRBJ2-3
d_gene: TRBD2
len: 16
v_gene: TRBV15

CDR3aa: CASISPGTDNSPLHF
j_gene: TRBJ1-6
d_gene: TRBD1
len: 15
v_gene: TRBV28

CDR3aa: CASSNPTTAFF
j_gene: TRBJ1-1
d_gene: -
len: 11
v_gene: TRBV7-9

CDR3aa: CASSLKMGRSTYEQYF
j_gene: TRBJ2-7
d_gene: -
len: 16
v_gene: TRBV28

CDR3aa: CASRGLGNQPQHF
j_gene: TRBJ1-5
d_gene: -
len: 13
v_gene: TRBV7-2

CDR3aa: CATSRAVSPLYEQYF
j_gene: TRBJ2-7
d_gene: -
len: 15
v_gene: TRBV15

CDR3aa: CASNPTGGDYYNEQFF
j_gene: TRBJ2-1
d_gene: TRBD2
len: 16
v_gene: TRBV5-1

CDR3aa: CASSEVGGSNTGELFF
j_gene: TRBJ2-2
d_gene: -
len: 16
v_gene: TRBV2

CDR3aa: CASSVVYGTGVNGELFF
j_gene: TRBJ2-2
d_gene: TRBD1
len: 17
v_gene: TRBV9

CDR3aa: CASSPRDRTYSYEQYF
j_gene: TRBJ2-7
d_gene: TRBD1
len: 16
v_gene: TRBV4-1

CDR3aa: CASSTGGGRATEAFF
j_gene: TRBJ1-1
d_gene: -
len: 15
v_gene: TRBV9

CDR3aa: CASSFGLNSPLHF
j_gene: TRBJ1-6
d_gene: -
len: 13
v_gene: TRBV11-3

CDR3aa: CASSLTSGSYNEQFF
j_gene: TRBJ2-1
d_gene: TRBD2
len: 15
v_gene: TRBV5-1

CDR3aa: CASSQEVAGRSYEQYF
j_gene: TRBJ2-7
d_gene: -
len: 16
v_gene: TRBV4-2

CDR3aa: CASSPSGGQGAYEQYF
j_gene: TRBJ2-7
d_gene: TRBD1
len: 16
v_gene: TRBV18

CDR3aa: CAWSAFGTAVYGYTF
j_gene: TRBJ1-2
d_gene: -
len: 15
v_gene: TRBV30

CDR3aa: CASSRGGAISYEQYF
j_gene: TRBJ2-7
d_gene: TRBD2
len: 15
v_gene: TRBV6-5

CDR3aa: CASRTTGGTGELFF
j_gene: TRBJ2-2
d_gene: TRBD1
len: 14
v_gene: TRBV28

CDR3aa: CASNPTGFYGYTF
j_gene: TRBJ1-2
d_gene: TRBD1
len: 13
v_gene: TRBV19

CDR3aa: CASRPGLATDTQYF
j_gene: TRBJ2-3
d_gene: TRBD2
len: 14
v_gene: TRBV6-1

CDR3aa: CASSHGQDPGTEAFF
j_gene: TRBJ1-1
d_gene: TRBD1
len: 15
v_gene: TRBV19

CDR3aa: CASSIRSGGTITDTQYF
j_gene: TRBJ2-3
d_gene: TRBD2
len: 17
v_gene: TRBV19

CDR3aa: CASRLGQMNTEAFF
j_gene: TRBJ1-1
d_gene: TRBD1
len: 14
v_gene: TRBV5-1

CDR3aa: CASSSIAGEETQYF
j_gene: TRBJ2-5
d_gene: TRBD2
len: 14
v_gene: TRBV7-9